These 30 T cell receptor beta chains were all obtained from the same sample, sequenced in a study of T cells in Graves' hyperthyroidism and ophthalmopathy. The investigators amplified TCR beta CDR3 regions from RNA transcripts. First-round RT-PCR with HTBI primers amplified the TCR CDR3 region. One entry per CDR3 protein results from TCRdb running MiXCR on the multiplex PCR reads. The sample contains around 700,000 distinct CDR3 sequences, 18% of which appear only once. The specimen sequenced was blood. Receptors were obtained from a woman between 45 and 60 years old with Graves' hyperthyroidism that later progressed to Graves' ophthalmopathy.

This clonotype appeared many times. The chain couples TRBV9 to TRBJ2-5, with 10 bases that match TRBD2. CDR3 length equals 14 residues. Per germline, CDR1 SGDLS and CDR2 YYNGEE. Germline trimming cut 3 bases from V and 4 bases from J; bases unmatched to any gene: 3. CDR3 DNA: TGTGCCAGCAGCGAGCGGGGGGGCGGAGAGACCCAGTACTTC. This translates into CASSERGGGETQYF.

This clonotype has a count of ten or more. The CDR3 nucleotides read TGTGCCAGCAGCAAGACCAATAACTATGGCTACACCTTC. Residues: CASSKTNNYGYTF. This rearrangement joins TRBV11-2 to TRBJ1-2; D not resolved. The V and J ends lost 5 bases and 1 base respectively, with 8 bases between them. The CDR3 covers 13 residues. The germline gives CDR1 SGHAT, CDR2 FQNNGV.

In its sample, this clonotype was seen many times. This sequence joins TRBV2 and TRBJ1-2; possibly TRBD1 for D (5 bases). Germline V gives CDR1 SNHLY, CDR2 FYNNEI. The V and J ends lost 2 bases and 2 bases respectively, with 15 bases between them. This CDR3 is 16 amino acids long. The CDR3 bases are TGTGCCAGCAGTGAATGGGGTGCAGGGACCAACTATGGCTACACCTTC. Translating it yields CASSEWGAGTNYGYTF.

This clonotype was recorded at least ten times. The rearrangement links TRBV27 to TRBJ2-3, with a tentative D call TRBD1 (6 bases). Trimming pared 5 bases from V and 1 base from J, leaving 16 bases between. The CDR3 has 16 amino acids. Germline lookup yields CDR1 MNHEY and CDR2 SMNVEV (reference sequence). The CDR3 nucleotides read TGTGCCAGCAGTACCACCGGGACAACCGGCACAGATACGCAGTATTTT. Translated, it gives CASSTTGTTGTDTQYF.

The chain recombines TRBV28 with TRBJ2-3; TRBD2 might be the D (5 bases). Germline V lookup: CDR1 MDHEN, CDR2 SYDVKM. Trimming took 7 bases from V and 0 from J, leaving 11 bases between them. The CDR3 spans 14 residues. The CDR3 sequence: CASTFWTSTDTQYF. CDR3 DNA: TGTGCCAGCACCTTCTGGACTAGCACAGATACGCAGTATTTT.

This chain links TRBV9 with TRBJ1-2; 7 nucleotides match TRBD1. This CDR3 contains 14 residues. The V gene end was trimmed by 1 base and the J gene end by 5 bases; junction bases not matched to a gene: 5. Per germline, CDR1 SGDLS and CDR2 YYNGEE. The CDR3, as DNA: TGTGCCAGCAGCGTAATCGAGGGGGCTTATGGCTACACCTTC. Encoded protein: CASSVIEGAYGYTF.

At least ten counts were recorded for this clonotype. The genes are TRBV30 and TRBJ2-2; D not certain. The V and J ends lost 1 base and 6 bases respectively, with 12 bases between them. CDR1 GTSNPN and CDR2 SVGIG come from the germline V gene (reference sequence). The CDR3 runs to 14 residues. The CDR3 DNA reads as TGTGCCTGGAGTGGTAGAACAGATCCCGGGGAGCTGTTTTTT. This codes for CAWSGRTDPGELFF.

At least ten counts were recorded for this clonotype. The rearrangement links TRBV12-3 or TRBV12-4 to TRBJ1-1; 10 nucleotides match TRBD1. This CDR3 has 15 residues. V shed 0 bases and J 4 bases; nucleotides not matched to a gene: 2. The CDR3 sequence: CASSLARTGGTEAFF. CDR3 DNA: TGTGCCAGCAGTTTAGCCCGGACAGGGGGCACTGAAGCTTTCTTT.

This clonotype occurred many times. The chain joins TRBV11-2 to TRBJ2-3; TRBD2 is a possible D gene (7 bases). Trimming shortened V by 5 bases and J by 1 base, and 16 bases separated the two germline ends. CDR1 and CDR2 (germline): SGHAT, FQNNGV. This CDR3 has 16 amino acids. The DNA for the CDR3 is TGTGCCAGCAGCCGGGGGGCCCAAGGTGGCACAGATACGCAGTATTTT. As protein: CASSRGAQGGTDTQYF. Supplemented by reference TRBV11-2 and TRBJ2-3, the full variable domain reads EAGVAQSPRYKIIEKRQSVAFWCNPISGHATLYWYQQILGQGPKLLIQFQNNGVVDDSQLPKDRFSAERLKGVDSTLKIQPAKLEDSAVYLCASSRGAQGGTDTQYFGPGTRLTVL.

Only a few counts were recorded for this clonotype. The V call is TRBV10-1, the J call TRBJ1-5; 7 nucleotides align to TRBD1. CDR1 is WNHNN, CDR2 SYGVQD, per germline (reference sequence). This CDR3 has 14 amino acids. V trimming: 6 bases; J trimming: 4 bases; junction bases outside the gene matches: 6. The CDR3 protein is CASSTGQENQPQHF. CDR3 coding DNA: TGCGCCAGCAGCACTGGACAGGAGAATCAGCCCCAGCATTTT.

This clonotype has ten or more counts. This chain links TRBV5-8 with TRBJ1-1; no reliable D call. V was shortened by 2 bases and J by 0 bases, with 14 bases between the two germline ends. CDR1 and CDR2 from the germline V gene are SGHTS and YDEGEE. This CDR3 spans 16 amino acids. The CDR3 sequence is CASSFNTGWVNTEAFF. CDR3 sequence (DNA): TGTGCCAGCAGCTTCAACACGGGTTGGGTGAACACTGAAGCTTTCTTT.

This clonotype has at least ten counts. This chain links TRBV2 with TRBJ1-6; no clear D. The germline V gene has CDR1 SNHLY and CDR2 FYNNEI. The CDR3 sequence is 11 residues long. Trimming shortened V by 8 bases and J by 9 bases, and 8 bases separated the two germline ends. This chain's CDR3 is CASGSGSPLHF. The CDR3 DNA reads as TGTGCCAGCGGATCGGGTTCACCCCTCCACTTT.

The gene calls are TRBV14 and TRBJ2-3; possibly TRBD1 for D (6 bases). From germline, CDR1 is SGHDN and CDR2 FVKESK. Deletions cut 1 base from V and 2 bases from J, with 13 bases between. There are 16 residues in the CDR3. In DNA form, the CDR3 reads TGTGCCAGCAGCCAAGTTGAGACAGGATTCACAGATACGCAGTATTTT. The encoded protein is CASSQVETGFTDTQYF.

This clonotype was counted ten times or more. The chain links TRBV7-8 to TRBJ2-2, with TRBD2 identical over 12 bases. V was clipped by 5 bases and J by 1 base; unmatched bases: 5. The germline V gene has CDR1 SGHVS and CDR2 FQNEAQ. This CDR3 comprises 17 residues. The CDR3 spells CASSTRTSGVNTGELFF. The CDR3 DNA reads TGTGCCAGCAGCACCCGGACTAGCGGGGTGAACACCGGGGAGCTGTTTTTT. The full variable domain, completed using reference TRBV7-8 and TRBJ2-2, is GAGVSQSPRYKVAKRGQDVALRCDPISGHVSLFWYQQALGQGPEFLTYFQNEAQLDKSGLPSDRFFAERPEGSVSTLKIQRTQQEDSAVYLCASSTRTSGVNTGELFFGEGSRLTVL.

The table lists this clonotype with a count of one. CDR3 sequence: CASSVGAADEKLFF. CDR3 nucleotides: TGTGCCAGCAGCGTGGGGGCGGCGGATGAAAAACTGTTTTTT. V usage is TRBV9 and J usage is TRBJ1-4; possibly TRBD1 for D (6 bases). In germline, CDR1 is SGDLS, CDR2 YYNGEE. Between the trimmed V and J ends, which lost 2 bases and 6 bases, there was a span of 11 bases. The CDR3 is 14 residues long.

This clonotype was found a few times. The rearrangement uses TRBV10-1 and TRBJ1-4; a possible D gene is TRBD1 (6 bases). V was pared by 11 bases and J by 0 bases, with 19 bases between. CDR1 is WNHNN and CDR2 is SYGVQD in the germline V gene (reference sequence). CDR3 size: 16 residues. This CDR3 reads CAVLRGHLATNEKLFF. Here the CDR3 DNA reads TGCGCCGTCCTCCGGGGACACCTTGCAACTAATGAAAAACTGTTTTTT.

This clonotype was observed at least ten times. The V and J genes are TRBV29-1 and TRBJ1-1; a weak D match, TRBD1 (6 bases). This CDR3 is built from 13 residues. The V and J ends lost 2 bases and 4 bases respectively, with 11 bases between them. CDR1 SQVTM and CDR2 ANQGSEA come from the germline V gene. CDR3 sequence: CSVEIQGGTEAFF. As DNA, the CDR3 is TGCAGCGTTGAAATACAGGGAGGCACTGAAGCTTTCTTT.

This chain uses TRBV20-1 with TRBJ2-7, with D unclear. The length of the CDR3 is 13 residues. Germline CDR1 is DFQATT and CDR2 is SNEGSKA (reference sequence). V lost 5 bases and J 0 bases, leaving 11 bases between the germline ends. This CDR3 is CSADPVGSYEQYF. CDR3 nucleotides: TGCAGTGCTGACCCCGTCGGCTCCTACGAGCAGTACTTC.

This clonotype was counted ten times or more. The genes are TRBV5-1 and TRBJ2-3, with no clear D. The V end was cut by 0 bases, the J end by 4 bases, with 6 bases between. The CDR3 is made up of 13 amino acids. The germline gives CDR1 SGHRS, CDR2 YFSETQ. The CDR3 here is CASSLVVSDTQYF. CDR3 DNA sequence: TGCGCCAGCAGCTTGGTTGTTTCAGATACGCAGTATTTT.

This clonotype is a singleton in its sample. CDR3 loop: CASSARLAGGRWNEQFF. The CDR3 DNA follows: TGTGCCAGCAGTGCCCGACTAGCGGGGGGGCGATGGAATGAGCAGTTCTTC. The V and J genes are TRBV2 and TRBJ2-1; 14 bases map to TRBD2. Germline V gives CDR1 SNHLY, CDR2 FYNNEI. The CDR3 loop spans 17 amino acids. V was pared by 4 bases and J by 7 bases, with 9 bases of the junction left unmatched.

V gene TRBV6-2 or TRBV6-3 combines with J gene TRBJ1-5; no firm D call. Germline lookup yields CDR1 MNHEY and CDR2 SVGEGT. V was pared by 5 bases and J by 0 bases, with 11 bases between. The CDR3 extends over 15 amino acids. CDR3 nucleotide sequence: TGTGCCAGCAGTGGGCTGCGGAATAGCAATCAGCCCCAGCATTTT. Its protein is CASSGLRNSNQPQHF.

This clonotype was counted at least ten times. The chain links TRBV7-6 to TRBJ2-7; D possibly corresponds to TRBD1 (6 bases). Deletions cut 5 bases from V and 0 bases from J, with 11 bases between. Germline assignment: CDR1 SGHVS and CDR2 FNYEAQ. CDR3 length: 14 residues. The CDR3, as DNA: TGTGCCAGCAGCCTTCGACAGGACTCCTACGAGCAGTACTTC. It yields the protein CASSLRQDSYEQYF.

The CDR3 spells CAITWRTEAFF. The CDR3 coding sequence is TGTGCCATTACGTGGAGAACTGAAGCTTTCTTT. The V and J genes are TRBV7-9 and TRBJ1-1; D call uncertain. CDR3 length equals 11 residues. V was clipped by 10 bases and J by 5 bases, with 11 bases between them. The V gene's germline CDR1 is SEHNR and CDR2 FQNEAQ (reference sequence).

This chain links TRBV7-2 with TRBJ2-6; D is ambiguous. The V end lost 6 bases, the J end lost 1 base, and 22 bases lay between the germline ends. Per the germline V gene, CDR1 is SGHTA and CDR2 is FQGNSA. The CDR3 runs 19 residues. Here the CDR3 DNA reads TGTGCCAGCAGGGATTACCGGGCTGACCGTTTTTCTGGGGCCAACGTCCTGACTTTC. Residues: CASRDYRADRFSGANVLTF.

CDR3 coding DNA: TGTGCCAGCAGTGAAATGACAGACACTGAAGCTTTCTTT. Its protein is CASSEMTDTEAFF. The chain is built from TRBV2 and TRBJ1-1; maybe TRBD1 (5 bases). The CDR3 runs 13 residues. CDR1 and CDR2 from the germline V gene are SNHLY and FYNNEI. The V end lost 2 bases, the J end lost 3 bases, and 7 bases lay between the germline ends.

In its sample, this clonotype was seen many times. The chain carries TRBV10-1 and TRBJ1-1; D is unclear. CDR3 size: 12 residues. V lost 2 bases to trimming and J lost 5 bases, with 6 bases between them. Germline V CDR1 and CDR2: WNHNN, SYGVQD (reference sequence). CDR3: CASSEGLTEAFF. CDR3 coding DNA: TGCGCCAGCAGTGAGGGACTTACTGAAGCTTTCTTT.

The sample holds a few counts of this clonotype. The chain couples TRBV7-9 to TRBJ1-1; D remains unclear. Trimming pared 5 bases from V and 4 bases from J, leaving 17 bases between. The CDR3 runs to 15 residues. The germline gives CDR1 SEHNR, CDR2 FQNEAQ (reference sequence). CDR3 in DNA: TGTGCCAGCAGCCCGGGAATAGGCGTGGGCACTGAAGCTTTCTTT. This gives the protein CASSPGIGVGTEAFF.

This clonotype was observed a handful of times. The rearrangement joins TRBV6-2 or TRBV6-3 to TRBJ2-2; TRBD2 might be the D (5 bases). The germline CDR1 and CDR2 sequences are MNHEY and SVGEGT. V lost 6 bases to trimming and J lost 1 base, with 9 bases between them. This CDR3 has 14 residues. CDR3 nucleotides: TGTGCCAGCAGACCCGGGGTGAACACCGGGGAGCTGTTTTTT. It specifies CASRPGVNTGELFF.

This chain links TRBV7-9 with TRBJ2-4; 7 bases fit TRBD2. V lost 5 bases and J lost 0; bases outside the gene matches: 19. The CDR3 consists of 20 residues. Germline V lookup: CDR1 SEHNR, CDR2 FQNEAQ (reference sequence). The CDR3, as DNA: TGTGCCAGCAGCCCGCCGGGAGGCCTTACAGAACTACTAGCCAAAAACATTCAGTACTTC. It yields the protein CASSPPGGLTELLAKNIQYF.

The V gene is TRBV7-6, the J gene TRBJ2-1; no definite D call. This CDR3 region has 12 residues. Germline V gene sequence: CDR1 SGHVS, CDR2 FNYEAQ. With 4 bases removed from V and 9 bases from J, the gap between germline ends came to 10 bases. CDR3 DNA sequence: TGTGCCAGCAGCTCACCCCCGGGTGAGCAGTTCTTC. Protein product: CASSSPPGEQFF.